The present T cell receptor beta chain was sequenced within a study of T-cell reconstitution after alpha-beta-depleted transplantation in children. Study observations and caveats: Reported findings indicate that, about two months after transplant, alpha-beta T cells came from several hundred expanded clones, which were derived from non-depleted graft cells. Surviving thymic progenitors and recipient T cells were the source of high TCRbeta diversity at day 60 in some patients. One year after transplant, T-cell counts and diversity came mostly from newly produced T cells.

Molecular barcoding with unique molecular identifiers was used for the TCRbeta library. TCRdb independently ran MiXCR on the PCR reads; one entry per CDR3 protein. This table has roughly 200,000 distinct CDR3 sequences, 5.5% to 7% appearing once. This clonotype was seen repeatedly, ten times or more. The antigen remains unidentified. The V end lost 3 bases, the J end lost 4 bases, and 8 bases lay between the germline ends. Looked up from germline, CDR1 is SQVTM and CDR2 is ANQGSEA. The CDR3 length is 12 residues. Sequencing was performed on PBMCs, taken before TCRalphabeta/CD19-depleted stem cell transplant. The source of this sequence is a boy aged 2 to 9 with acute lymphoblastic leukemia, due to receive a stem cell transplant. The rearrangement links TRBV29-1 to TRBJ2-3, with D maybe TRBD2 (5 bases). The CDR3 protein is CSVDEGADTQYF. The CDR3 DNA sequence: TGCAGCGTTGATGAGGGAGCAGATACGCAGTATTTT.